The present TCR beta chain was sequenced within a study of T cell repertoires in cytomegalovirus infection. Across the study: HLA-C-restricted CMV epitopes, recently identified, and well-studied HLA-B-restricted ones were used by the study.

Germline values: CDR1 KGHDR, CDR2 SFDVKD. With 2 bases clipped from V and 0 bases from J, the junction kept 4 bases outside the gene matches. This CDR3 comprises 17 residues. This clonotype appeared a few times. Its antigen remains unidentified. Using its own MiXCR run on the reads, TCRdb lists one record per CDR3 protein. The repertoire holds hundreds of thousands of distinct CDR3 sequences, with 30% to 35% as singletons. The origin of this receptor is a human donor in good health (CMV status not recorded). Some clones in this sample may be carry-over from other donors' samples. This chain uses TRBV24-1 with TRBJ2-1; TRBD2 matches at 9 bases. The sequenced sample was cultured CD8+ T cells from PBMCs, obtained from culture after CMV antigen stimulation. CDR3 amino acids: CATSDSAGGRSYNEQFF. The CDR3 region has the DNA TGTGCCACCAGTGATTCAGCGGGGGGTCGCTCCTACAATGAGCAGTTCTTC.